This TCR beta chain came from a study of cytomegalovirus exposure and HLA in healthy donors. TCRdb's copy holds only in-frame clones and misses some; the assay was immunoSEQ multiplex PCR. The top ten hold approximately 2% of the sample, which has 150,000 to 200,000 clones, 86% seen once. The source material was PBMCs. The TCR was taken from a young woman in good health and CMV-seronegative.

CDR3 in DNA: TGTGCCAGCAGTCAAGGGGGGACCCAGTACTTC. Amino acid sequence: CASSQGGTQYF. This chain connects TRBV6-5 to TRBJ2-5; D perhaps matches TRBD1 (6 bases). The CDR3 sequence is 11 residues long. V shed 5 bases and J shed 7 bases, with 8 bases lying between them. Germline assignment: CDR1 MNHEY and CDR2 SVGAGI.